This T cell receptor beta chain was found in a study of blood T cell repertoires in COVID-19. Whole-study context: Sites across the United States, Italy and Spain contributed samples from acute and convalescent COVID-19.

Only in-frame clones appear in the TCRdb table, and some are missing; sequencing was by immunoSEQ multiplex PCR. Among approximately 100,000 clones listed, approximately 89% were seen once. Germline-derived CDR1 and CDR2 are SGHNT and YYREEE (reference sequence). The CDR3 is 17 amino acids. V trimming: 3 bases; J trimming: 0 bases; junction bases outside the gene matches: 5. The specimen was peripheral blood. The source is an elderly woman in a cohort sampled during active COVID-19. The chain recombines TRBV5-4 with TRBJ2-7, with TRBD2 identical over 14 bases. The CDR3 region is CASSSGLAGGTSYEQYF. CDR3 coding DNA: TGTGCCAGCAGCTCTGGACTAGCGGGAGGCACCTCCTACGAGCAGTACTTC.